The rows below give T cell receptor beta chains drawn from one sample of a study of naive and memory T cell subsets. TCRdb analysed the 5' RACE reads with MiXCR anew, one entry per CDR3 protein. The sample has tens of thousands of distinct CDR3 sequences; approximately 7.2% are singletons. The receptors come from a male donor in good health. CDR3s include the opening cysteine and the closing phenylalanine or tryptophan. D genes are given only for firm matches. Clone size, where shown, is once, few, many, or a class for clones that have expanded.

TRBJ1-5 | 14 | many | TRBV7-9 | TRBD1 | TGTGCCAGCAGCAGAGGGACAGACAATCAGCCCCAGCATTTT | CASSRGTDNQPQHF
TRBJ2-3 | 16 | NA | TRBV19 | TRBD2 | TGTGCCAGTATTCGGACTAGCGGGCAAAACACAGATACGCAGTATTTT | CASIRTSGQNTDTQYF
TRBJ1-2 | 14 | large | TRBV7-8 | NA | TGTGCCAGCAGCTTAGCTGCCGGCTCCTATGGCTACACCTTC | CASSLAAGSYGYTF
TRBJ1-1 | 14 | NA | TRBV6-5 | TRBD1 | TGTGCCAGCAGTCCTGACAGGGGGAGGGCTGAAGCTTTCTTT | CASSPDRGRAEAFF
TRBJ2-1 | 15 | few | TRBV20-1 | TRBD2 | TGCAGTGCTAGTTCCGGGGAGCGGGGGGGCCGCGAGCAGTTCTTC | CSASSGERGGREQFF
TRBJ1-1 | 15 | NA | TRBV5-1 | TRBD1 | TGCGCCAGCAGCTTCTCGGACAGGGGGCACACTGAAGCTTTCTTT | CASSFSDRGHTEAFF
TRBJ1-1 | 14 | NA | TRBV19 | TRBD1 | TGTGCCAGTAGTTACGGACAGGGGGGCGATGAAGCTTTCTTT | CASSYGQGGDEAFF
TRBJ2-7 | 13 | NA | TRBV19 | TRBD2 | TGTGCCAGCCAGGTGTCTAGCGGGTACGAGCAGTACTTC | CASQVSSGYEQYF
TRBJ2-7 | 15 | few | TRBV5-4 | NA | TGTGCCAGCAGCCCCCAGAATGGGCTGGGTTACGAGCAGTACTTC | CASSPQNGLGYEQYF
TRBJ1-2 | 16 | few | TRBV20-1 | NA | TGCAGTGTTAGCCTTCTCGGTGGGGGATCTAGAAATGGCTACACCTTC | CSVSLLGGGSRNGYTF
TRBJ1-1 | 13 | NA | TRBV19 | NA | TGTGCCAGTAATGTCGGAGAGAACACTGAAGCTTTCTTT | CASNVGENTEAFF
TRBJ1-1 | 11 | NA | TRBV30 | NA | TGTGCCTGGGGCAGGAACACTGAAGCTTTCTTT | CAWGRNTEAFF
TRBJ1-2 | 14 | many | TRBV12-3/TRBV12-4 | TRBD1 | TGTGCCAGCGCACCCCAGGGGGGAGGCTATGGCTACACCTTC | CASAPQGGGYGYTF
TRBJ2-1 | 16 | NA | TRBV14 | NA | TGTGCCAGCAGCCGCCCCGGGACTCAGATCTACAATGAGCAGTTCTTC | CASSRPGTQIYNEQFF
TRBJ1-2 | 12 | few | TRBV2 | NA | TGTGCCAGCAGTGAGGCTGGGACAGGCTACACCTTC | CASSEAGTGYTF
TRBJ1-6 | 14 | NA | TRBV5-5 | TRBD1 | TGTGCCAGCAAACCGGGACAGGCTATTTCACCCCTCCACTTT | CASKPGQAISPLHF
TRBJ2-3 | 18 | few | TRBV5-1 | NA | TGCGCCAGCAGCTTTACCAAATTGGACTACCTTAGCACAGATACGCAGTATTTT | CASSFTKLDYLSTDTQYF
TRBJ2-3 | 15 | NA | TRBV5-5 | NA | TGTGCCAGCAGTGCGAGACAAGCCTCCACAGATACGCAGTATTTT | CASSARQASTDTQYF
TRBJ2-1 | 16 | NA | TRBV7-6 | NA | TGTGCCAGCAGCCCCCTAGGGCCCGGTGGGGACAATGAGCAGTTCTTC | CASSPLGPGGDNEQFF
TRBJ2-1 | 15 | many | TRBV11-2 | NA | TGTGCCAGCAGCTTCAGACTAGGGGGGTACAATGAGCAGTTCTTC | CASSFRLGGYNEQFF
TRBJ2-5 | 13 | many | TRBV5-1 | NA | TGCGCCAGCAGCTTGGAGCGTCGGGAGACCCAGTACTTC | CASSLERRETQYF
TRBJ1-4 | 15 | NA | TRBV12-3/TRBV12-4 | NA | TGTGCCAGCAGTCTACAGGCAAGTCAGAATGAAAAACTGTTTTTT | CASSLQASQNEKLFF
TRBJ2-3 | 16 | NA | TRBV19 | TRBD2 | TGTGCCAGTAGCCTCGGGACTATAACTGGCACAGATACGCGGTATTTT | CASSLGTITGTDTRYF
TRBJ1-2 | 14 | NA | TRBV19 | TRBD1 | TGTGCCAGTAGTTCCTACAGGGGAGGGGCTGGCTACACCTTC | CASSSYRGGAGYTF
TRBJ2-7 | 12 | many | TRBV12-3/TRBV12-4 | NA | TGTGCCAGCAACAGTCAAGTAGACGAGCAGTACTTC | CASNSQVDEQYF
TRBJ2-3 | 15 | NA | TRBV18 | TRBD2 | TGTGCCAGCTCACCACGGGGAGGGCCCACAGATACGCAGTATTTT | CASSPRGGPTDTQYF
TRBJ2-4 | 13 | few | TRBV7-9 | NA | TGTGCCAGCAGCTTAGCAGGCGGCTACATTCAGTACTTC | CASSLAGGYIQYF
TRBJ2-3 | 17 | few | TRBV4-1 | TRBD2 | TGCGCCAGCAGCCACGTCGAGGGACTAACTAGCACAGATACGCAGTATTTT | CASSHVEGLTSTDTQYF
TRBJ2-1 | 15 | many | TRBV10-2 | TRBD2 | TGCGCCAGTGGGGGGACTAGCGTTTCCTACAATGAGCAGTTCTTC | CASGGTSVSYNEQFF
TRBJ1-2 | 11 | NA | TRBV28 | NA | TGTGCCAGCGGGATTAACTATGGCTACACCTTC | CASGINYGYTF
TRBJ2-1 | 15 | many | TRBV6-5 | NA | TGTGCCAGCAGGAACATCGGAATCAGGGTCTATGAGCAGTTCTTC | CASRNIGIRVYEQFF
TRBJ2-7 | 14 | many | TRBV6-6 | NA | TGTGCCAGCAGTTACGATTCACGGGGAGGCGAGCAGTACTTC | CASSYDSRGGEQYF
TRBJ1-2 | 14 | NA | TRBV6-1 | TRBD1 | TGTGCCAGCACCAAGGACAGGGATGCGTATGGCTACACCTTC | CASTKDRDAYGYTF
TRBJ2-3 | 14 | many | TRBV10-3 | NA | TGTGCCATCAGTGAGTCAGGTTACACAGATACGCAGTATTTT | CAISESGYTDTQYF
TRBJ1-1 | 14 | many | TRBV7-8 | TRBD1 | TGTGCCAGCAGCTGGGGACAGGAGAACACTGAAGCTTTCTTT | CASSWGQENTEAFF